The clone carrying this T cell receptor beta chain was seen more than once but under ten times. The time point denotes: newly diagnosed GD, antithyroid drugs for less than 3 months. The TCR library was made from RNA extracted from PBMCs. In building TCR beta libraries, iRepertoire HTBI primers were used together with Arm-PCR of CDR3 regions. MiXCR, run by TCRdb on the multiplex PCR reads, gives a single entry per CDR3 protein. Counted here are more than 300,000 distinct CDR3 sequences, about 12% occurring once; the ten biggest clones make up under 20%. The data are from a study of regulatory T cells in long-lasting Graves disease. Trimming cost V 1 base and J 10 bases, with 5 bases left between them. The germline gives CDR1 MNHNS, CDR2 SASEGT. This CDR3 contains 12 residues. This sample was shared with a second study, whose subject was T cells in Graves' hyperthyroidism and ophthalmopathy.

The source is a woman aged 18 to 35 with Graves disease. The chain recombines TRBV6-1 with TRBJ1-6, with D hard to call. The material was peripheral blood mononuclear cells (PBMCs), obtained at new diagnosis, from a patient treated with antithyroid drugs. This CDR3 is CASSEDSSPLHF. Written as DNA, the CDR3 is TGTGCCAGCAGTGAAGACTCCTCACCCCTCCACTTT.